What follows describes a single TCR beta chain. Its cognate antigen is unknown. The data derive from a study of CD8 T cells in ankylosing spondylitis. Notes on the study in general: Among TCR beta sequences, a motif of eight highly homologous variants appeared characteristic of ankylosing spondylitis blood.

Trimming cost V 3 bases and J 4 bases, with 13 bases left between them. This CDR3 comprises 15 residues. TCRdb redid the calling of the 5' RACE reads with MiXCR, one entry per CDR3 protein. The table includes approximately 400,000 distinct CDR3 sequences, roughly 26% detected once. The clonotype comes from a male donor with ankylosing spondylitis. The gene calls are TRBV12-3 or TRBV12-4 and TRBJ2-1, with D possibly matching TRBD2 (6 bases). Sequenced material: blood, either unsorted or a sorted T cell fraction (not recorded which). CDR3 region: CASSLKLGGYNEQFF. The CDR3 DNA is TGTGCCAGCAGTTTGAAGCTCGGGGGTTACAATGAGCAGTTCTTC.